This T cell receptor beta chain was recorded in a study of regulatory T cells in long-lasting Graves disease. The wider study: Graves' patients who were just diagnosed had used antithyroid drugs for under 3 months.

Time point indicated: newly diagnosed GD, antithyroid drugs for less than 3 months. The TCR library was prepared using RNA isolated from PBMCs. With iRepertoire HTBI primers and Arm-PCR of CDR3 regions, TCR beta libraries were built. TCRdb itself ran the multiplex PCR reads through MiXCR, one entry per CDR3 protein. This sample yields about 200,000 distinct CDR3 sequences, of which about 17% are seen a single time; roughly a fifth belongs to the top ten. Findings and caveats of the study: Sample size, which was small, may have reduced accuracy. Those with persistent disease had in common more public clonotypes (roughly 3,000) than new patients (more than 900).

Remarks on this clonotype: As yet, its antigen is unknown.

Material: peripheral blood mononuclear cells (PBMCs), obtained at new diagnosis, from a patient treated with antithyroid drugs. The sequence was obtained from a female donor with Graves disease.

CDR3: CASSYGRGWNTEAFF. CDR3 nucleotides: TGTGCCAGCAGTTATGGTAGGGGGTGGAACACTGAAGCTTTCTTT. This chain links TRBV6-2 or TRBV6-3 with TRBJ1-1; the D gene is possibly TRBD1 (6 bases). The CDR3 consists of 15 residues. Germline V CDR1 and CDR2: MNHEY, SVGEGT. V lost 3 bases and J lost 1, with 12 bases in between.